These 13 T cell receptor beta chains share one sample of origin, sequenced in a study of cytomegalovirus exposure and HLA in healthy donors. The PCR made use of 60 Vbeta and 13 Jbeta primers. Profiling relied on immunoSEQ multiplex PCR, and the TCRdb table lists in-frame clones only, not all of them. The sample yields over 150,000 clones, around nine tenths seen once. Sequenced: PBMCs. These receptor sequences come from a woman between 25 and 40 years old in good health and CMV-seronegative.

V usage is TRBV7-9 and J usage is TRBJ2-7, with D unresolved. V was clipped by 3 bases and J by 1 base, with 19 bases between them. This CDR3 is 17 amino acids long. Germline CDR1 SEHNR, CDR2 FQNEAQ (reference sequence). The CDR3 DNA follows: TGTGCCAGCAGCTTGGGTCAAGGCCAGGTGGTTTCCTACGAGCAGTACTTC. Residues: CASSLGQGQVVSYEQYF.

This chain joins TRBV5-1 and TRBJ1-1; 9 nucleotides match TRBD1. The CDR3 spans 15 residues. In germline, CDR1 is SGHRS, CDR2 YFSETQ. V lost 4 bases to trimming and J lost 0 bases; unmatched junction nucleotides: 4. Here the CDR3 reads CASSGQGNMNTEAFF. CDR3 bases: TGCGCCAGCAGCGGACAGGGGAACATGAACACTGAAGCTTTCTTT.

A few counts support this clone. The V gene is TRBV2, the J gene TRBJ1-5; D unresolved. The CDR3 covers 15 residues. Germline V gene lookup returns CDR1 SNHLY and CDR2 FYNNEI. Trimming cost V 6 bases and J 1 base, with 13 bases left between them. The CDR3: CASRNNRLSNQPQHF. The CDR3 DNA is TGTGCCAGCAGAAACAACAGACTAAGCAATCAGCCCCAGCATTTT.

The rearrangement joins TRBV5-1 to TRBJ2-4; the match to TRBD1 covers 10 bases. Trimming cost V 3 bases and J 9 bases; bases outside gene matches: 9. Germline CDR1 reads SGHRS; CDR2 reads YFSETQ. This CDR3 region has 15 residues. The CDR3 region has the DNA TGCGCCAGCAGCTACGGACAGGGGGAAGGTTCCATTCAGTACTTC. Translating gives CASSYGQGEGSIQYF. The entire variable domain, with the rest obtained from reference TRBV5-1 and TRBJ2-4, is as follows: KAGVTQTPRYLIKTRGQQVTLSCSPISGHRSVSWYQQTPGQGLQFLFEYFSETQRNKGNFPGRFSGRQFSNSRSEMNVSTLELGDSALYLCASSYGQGEGSIQYFGAGTRLSVL.

With respect to this clone: This sample also contains other DNA sequences that code for the same CDR3. The genes are TRBV10-2 and TRBJ1-6; a weak D match, TRBD1 (6 bases). The V and J ends lost 4 bases and 9 bases respectively, with 13 bases between them. CDR1 WSHSY and CDR2 SAAADI come from the germline V gene. This CDR3 contains 14 residues. CDR3: CASSVTGSGSPLHF. Here the CDR3 DNA reads TGCGCCAGCAGTGTTACAGGGTCCGGTTCACCCCTCCACTTT.

The rearrangement links TRBV15 to TRBJ2-3; tentatively, D is TRBD1 (5 bases). With 4 bases removed from V and 4 bases from J, the gap between germline ends came to 15 bases. CDR1 LNHNV and CDR2 YYDKDF come from the germline V gene (reference sequence). The CDR3 runs 15 residues. CDR3 bases: TGTGCCACCAGCATAGGGGATAGGGCTGCAGATACGCAGTATTTT. Protein product: CATSIGDRAADTQYF. The full variable domain, in which reference TRBV15 and TRBJ2-3 provide the parts outside the CDR3, is DAMVIQNPRYQVTQFGKPVTLSCSQTLNHNVMYWYQQKSSQAPKLLFHYYDKDFNNEADTPDNFQSRRPNTSFCFLDIRSPGLGDTAMYLCATSIGDRAADTQYFGPGTRLTVL.

CDR3 loop: CASTKQGAGNEQFF. As DNA, the CDR3 is TGCGCCAGCACTAAACAGGGGGCAGGAAATGAGCAGTTCTTC. The V and J genes are TRBV5-1 and TRBJ2-1; 9 bases are shared with TRBD1. V shed 6 bases, J shed 7 bases, and the junction held 8 bases outside the gene matches. Per germline, CDR1 SGHRS and CDR2 YFSETQ. The CDR3 loop spans 14 amino acids.

In DNA form, the CDR3 reads TGCGCCAGCAGCCAAGCGGGACAGCTATATGGCTACACCTTC. This gives the protein CASSQAGQLYGYTF. V and J are TRBV4-3 and TRBJ1-2; TRBD1 matches 7 bases. J was trimmed by 5 bases and V by 1 base; bases with no gene match: 4. The germline gives CDR1 LGHNA, CDR2 YSLEER. The CDR3 extends over 14 amino acids.

A remark on this clone: Other nucleotide sequences from this sample produce the same CDR3. The V call is TRBV30, the J call TRBJ1-3; 9 bases fit TRBD1. Looked up from germline, CDR1 is GTSNPN and CDR2 is SVGIG (reference sequence). V lost 5 bases and J lost 2; bases outside the gene matches: 1. This CDR3 has 13 residues. CDR3 coding DNA: TGTGCCTGGCGACAGGGGGCTGGAAACACCATATATTTT. Translating gives CAWRQGAGNTIYF.

The V gene is TRBV6-6, the J gene TRBJ2-5; TRBD2 is a possible D gene (6 bases). The assigned J gene may be wrong: the sequence end matches TRBJ2-7 better. Germline V gene sequence: CDR1 MNHNY, CDR2 SVGAGI (reference sequence). This CDR3 is 14 amino acids long. Here the CDR3 DNA reads TGTGCCAGCAGCCTCGCGGGAAGCTCCTACGAGCAGTACTTC. It translates to CASSLAGSSYEQYF.

The rearrangement uses TRBV7-8 and TRBJ1-3; no firm D call. The CDR3 has 14 amino acids. Germline V CDR1 and CDR2: SGHVS, FQNEAQ. Trimming left V 6 bases short and J 1 base short, with 10 bases between. The CDR3 spells CASRLGGSGNTIYF. CDR3 nucleotide sequence: TGTGCCAGCAGGCTCGGCGGGTCTGGAAACACCATATATTTT.

This chain links TRBV11-2 with TRBJ1-2, with 12 bases matching TRBD1. From germline, CDR1 is SGHAT and CDR2 FQNNGV. Unmatched junction bases numbered 7, after V lost 5 bases and J lost 3 bases. CDR3 length: 16 residues. The CDR3 region has the DNA TGTGCCAGCAGCCGTCCCGGGACAGGGGGCCACTATGGCTACACCTTC. Translated: CASSRPGTGGHYGYTF.

This chain joins TRBV5-1 and TRBJ2-1; possible D gene TRBD1, 5 bases. The V end lost 6 bases, the J end lost 8 bases, and 18 bases lay between the germline ends. Germline V gene lookup returns CDR1 SGHRS and CDR2 YFSETQ. The CDR3 is 14 amino acids. Here the CDR3 DNA reads TGCGCCAGCACCCTCCGAATAGGGGTGGATGAGCAGTTCTTC. Residues: CASTLRIGVDEQFF.